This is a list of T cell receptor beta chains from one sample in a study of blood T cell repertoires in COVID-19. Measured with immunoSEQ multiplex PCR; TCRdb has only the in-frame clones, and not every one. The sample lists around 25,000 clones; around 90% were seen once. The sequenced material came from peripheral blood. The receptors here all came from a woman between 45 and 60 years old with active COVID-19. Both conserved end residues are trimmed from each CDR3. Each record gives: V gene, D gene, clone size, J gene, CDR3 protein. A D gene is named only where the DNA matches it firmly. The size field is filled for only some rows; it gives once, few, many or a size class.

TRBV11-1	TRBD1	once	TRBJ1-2	ASRDRGSPYGYT
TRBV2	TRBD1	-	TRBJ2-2	ASNGDRGVTGELF
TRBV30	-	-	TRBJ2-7	AWSPGQTTYEQY
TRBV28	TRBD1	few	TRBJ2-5	ASRSGTQGVRETQY
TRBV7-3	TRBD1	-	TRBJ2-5	ASSEYRGETQY
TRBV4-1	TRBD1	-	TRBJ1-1	ASSRGQLNTEAF
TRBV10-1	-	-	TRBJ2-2	ASSQNTGELF
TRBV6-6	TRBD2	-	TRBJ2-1	ASSYNSGRTDEQF
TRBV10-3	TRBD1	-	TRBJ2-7	AISGRTGNSYEQY
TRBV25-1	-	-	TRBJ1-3	ASSEPPGDGNTIY
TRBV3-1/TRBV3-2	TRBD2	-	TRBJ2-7	ASSQGLLAGGHYEQY
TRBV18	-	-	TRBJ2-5	ASSPTTDGQETQY
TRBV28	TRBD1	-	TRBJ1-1	ASSEGGAVMNTEAF
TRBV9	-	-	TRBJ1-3	ASSVGVYSGNTIY
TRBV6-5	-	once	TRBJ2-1	ASRLDSYNEQF
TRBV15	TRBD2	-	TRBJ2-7	ATSATSGSSYEQY
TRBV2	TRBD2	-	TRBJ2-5	ASIRAGGFGETQY
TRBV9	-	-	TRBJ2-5	ASSVSPTSQETQY
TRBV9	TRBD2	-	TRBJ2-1	ASSVVSGPYNEQF
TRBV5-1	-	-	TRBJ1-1	ASSFGDTEAF
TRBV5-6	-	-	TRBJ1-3	ASSYPYGSRDTIY
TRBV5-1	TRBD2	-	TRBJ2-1	ASSSLAGERNEQF
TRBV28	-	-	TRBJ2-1	ASRRTLTEQF
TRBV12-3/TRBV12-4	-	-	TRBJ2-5	ASSLLEETQY
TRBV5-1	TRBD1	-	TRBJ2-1	ASSLRTGGYNEQF
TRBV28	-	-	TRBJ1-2	ASSLSGENYGYT
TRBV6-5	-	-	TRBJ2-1	ASSPLRGNEQF
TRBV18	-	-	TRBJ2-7	ASSEKGAEQY
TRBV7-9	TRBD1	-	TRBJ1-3	ASTRPGQGARGNTIY
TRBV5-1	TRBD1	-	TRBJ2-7	ASRGQGIYEQY
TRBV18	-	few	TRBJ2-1	ASSSGLAEYLDEQF
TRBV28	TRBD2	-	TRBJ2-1	ASISGLAGVWEQF
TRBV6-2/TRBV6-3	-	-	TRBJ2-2	ASSRYRLANTGELF
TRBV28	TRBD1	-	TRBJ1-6	ASSFAGGTSSYNSPLH
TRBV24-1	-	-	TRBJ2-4	ATSDPGQGQNIQY
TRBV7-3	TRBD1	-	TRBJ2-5	ASSLQGQGGETQY
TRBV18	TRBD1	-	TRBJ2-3	ASSRTGGSQFSDTQY
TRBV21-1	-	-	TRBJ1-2	ASSPKRCQINYGYT
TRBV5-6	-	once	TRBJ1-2	ASSYAGPVIYGYT
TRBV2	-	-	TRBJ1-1	ASSETGTRGTEAF
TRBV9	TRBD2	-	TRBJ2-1	ASSATGTSGSYEQF
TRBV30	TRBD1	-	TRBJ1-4	AWSAGAGGREKLF
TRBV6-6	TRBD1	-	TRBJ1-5	ASSYVQGESQPQH
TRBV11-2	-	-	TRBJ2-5	ASSLVRETQY